This T cell receptor (beta chain) was identified during a study of metastatic and nonmetastatic thyroid tumors. Germline V lookup: CDR1 SGHRS, CDR2 YFSETQ. This CDR3 comprises 16 residues. Trimming at V came to 0 bases and at J to 2 bases, leaving 7 bases not matched to a gene. Original processing methods: The authors used CDR3 differences across clinicopathological groups to build a distant-metastasis classifier for papillary thyroid cancer. TCRdb re-analyzed the PCR reads through MiXCR. Clone size and V and J calls follow TCRdb, not the original study. The sample lists tens of thousands of clones; around 28% were seen once. Patients were all untreated before their thyroid surgery. This clone came up many times.

The chain joins TRBV5-1 to TRBJ2-5; 7 bases fit TRBD2. The specimen was tumor tissue. This clonotype originated in a female donor with papillary thyroid cancer or a benign thyroid nodule (not recorded which). Some clones in this sample may be carry-over from other donors' samples. The CDR3 sequence is CASSLAGDGGQETQYF. The CDR3 DNA is TGCGCCAGCAGCTTGGCCGGCGACGGGGGGCAAGAGACCCAGTACTTC.